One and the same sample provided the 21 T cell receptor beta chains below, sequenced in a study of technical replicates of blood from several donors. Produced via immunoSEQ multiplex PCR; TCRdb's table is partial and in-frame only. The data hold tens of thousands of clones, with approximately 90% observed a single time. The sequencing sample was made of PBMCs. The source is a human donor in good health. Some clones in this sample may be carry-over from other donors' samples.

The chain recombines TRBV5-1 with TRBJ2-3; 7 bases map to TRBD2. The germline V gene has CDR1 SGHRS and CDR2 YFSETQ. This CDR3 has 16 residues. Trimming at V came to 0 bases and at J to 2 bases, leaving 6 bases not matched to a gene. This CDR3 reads CASSLGGSSPTDTQYF. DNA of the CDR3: TGCGCCAGCAGCTTGGGCGGGAGTAGTCCCACAGATACGCAGTATTTT.

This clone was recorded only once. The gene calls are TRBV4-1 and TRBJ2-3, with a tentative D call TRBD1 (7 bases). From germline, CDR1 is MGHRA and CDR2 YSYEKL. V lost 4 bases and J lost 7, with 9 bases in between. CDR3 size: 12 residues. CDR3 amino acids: CASSPGGHTQYF. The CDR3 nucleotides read TGCGCCAGCAGCCCAGGGGGGCATACGCAGTATTTT.

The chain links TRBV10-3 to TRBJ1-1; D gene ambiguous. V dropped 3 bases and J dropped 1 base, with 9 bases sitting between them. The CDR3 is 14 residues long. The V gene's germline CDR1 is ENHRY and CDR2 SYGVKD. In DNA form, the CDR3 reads TGTGCCATCAGTGACAACAGTGGGAACACTGAAGCTTTCTTT. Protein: CAISDNSGNTEAFF.

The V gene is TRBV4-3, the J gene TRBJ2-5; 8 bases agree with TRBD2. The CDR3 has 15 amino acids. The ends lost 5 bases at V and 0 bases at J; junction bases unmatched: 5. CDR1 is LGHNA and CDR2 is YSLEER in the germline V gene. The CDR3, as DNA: TGCGCCAGCAGCACTCGACTAGCGTACCAAGAGACCCAGTACTTC. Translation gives CASSTRLAYQETQYF.

The CDR3 nucleotides are TGTGCCAGCAGCGTACGGACAGGGAGCACAGATACGCAGTATTTT. Its protein is CASSVRTGSTDTQYF. This rearrangement joins TRBV9 to TRBJ2-3, with TRBD1 matching over 8 bases. The CDR3 length is 15 residues. Germline loops: CDR1 SGDLS, CDR2 YYNGEE. Trimming took 1 base from V and 0 from J; bases not matched to a gene: 1.

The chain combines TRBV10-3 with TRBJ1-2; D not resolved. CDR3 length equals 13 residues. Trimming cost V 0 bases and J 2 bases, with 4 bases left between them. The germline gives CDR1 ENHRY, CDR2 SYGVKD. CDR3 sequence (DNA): TGTGCCATCAGTGAGTCGCAGAACTATGGCTACACCTTC. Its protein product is CAISESQNYGYTF.

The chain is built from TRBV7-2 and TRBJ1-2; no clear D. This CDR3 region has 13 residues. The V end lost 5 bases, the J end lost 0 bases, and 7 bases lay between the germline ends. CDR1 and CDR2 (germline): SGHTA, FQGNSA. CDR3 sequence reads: CASSHPANYGYTF. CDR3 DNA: TGTGCCAGCAGCCACCCAGCTAACTATGGCTACACCTTC.

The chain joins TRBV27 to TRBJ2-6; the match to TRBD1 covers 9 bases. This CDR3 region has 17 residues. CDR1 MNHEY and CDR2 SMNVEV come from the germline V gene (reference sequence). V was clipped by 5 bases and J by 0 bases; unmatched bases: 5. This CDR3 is CASSAGTGYSGANVLTF. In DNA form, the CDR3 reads TGTGCCAGCAGTGCCGGGACAGGGTACTCTGGGGCCAACGTCCTGACTTTC.

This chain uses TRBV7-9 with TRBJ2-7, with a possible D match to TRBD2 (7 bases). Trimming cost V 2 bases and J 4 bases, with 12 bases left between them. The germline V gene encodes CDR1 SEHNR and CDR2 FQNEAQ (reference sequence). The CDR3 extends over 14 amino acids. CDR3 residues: CASSLRGGGYEQYF. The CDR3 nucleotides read TGTGCCAGCAGCTTAAGAGGGGGGGGTTACGAGCAGTACTTC.

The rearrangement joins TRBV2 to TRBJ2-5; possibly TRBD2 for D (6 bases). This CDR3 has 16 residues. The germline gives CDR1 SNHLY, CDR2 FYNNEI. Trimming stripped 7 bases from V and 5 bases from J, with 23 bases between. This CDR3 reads CASMGLGGAFVETQYF. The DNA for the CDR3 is TGTGCCAGCATGGGGCTTGGAGGGGCCTTTGTGGAGACCCAGTACTTC.

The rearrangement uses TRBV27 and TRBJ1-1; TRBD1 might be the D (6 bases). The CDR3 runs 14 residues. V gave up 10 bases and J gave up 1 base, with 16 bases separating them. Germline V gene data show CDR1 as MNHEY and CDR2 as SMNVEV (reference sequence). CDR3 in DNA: TGTGCCATTAGGGGGTTAACAGCGAACACTGAAGCTTTCTTT. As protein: CAIRGLTANTEAFF.

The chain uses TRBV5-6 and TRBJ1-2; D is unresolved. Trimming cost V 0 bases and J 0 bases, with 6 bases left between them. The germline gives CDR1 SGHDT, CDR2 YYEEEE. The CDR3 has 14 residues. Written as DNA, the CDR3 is TGTGCCAGCAGCTTGGGGAGTACTAACTATGGCTACACCTTC. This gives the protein CASSLGSTNYGYTF.

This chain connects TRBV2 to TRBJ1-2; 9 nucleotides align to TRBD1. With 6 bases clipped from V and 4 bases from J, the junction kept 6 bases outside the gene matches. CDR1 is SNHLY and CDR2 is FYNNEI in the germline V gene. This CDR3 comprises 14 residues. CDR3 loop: CASRRQGETYGYTF. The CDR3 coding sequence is TGTGCCAGCAGGAGACAGGGGGAAACCTATGGCTACACCTTC.

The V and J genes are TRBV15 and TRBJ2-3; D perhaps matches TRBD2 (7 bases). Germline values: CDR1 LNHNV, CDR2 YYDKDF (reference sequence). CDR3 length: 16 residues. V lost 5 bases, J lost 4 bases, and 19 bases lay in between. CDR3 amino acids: CATSLLGGQVSDTQYF. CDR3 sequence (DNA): TGTGCCACCAGCCTTTTGGGGGGGCAGGTTTCAGATACGCAGTATTTT.

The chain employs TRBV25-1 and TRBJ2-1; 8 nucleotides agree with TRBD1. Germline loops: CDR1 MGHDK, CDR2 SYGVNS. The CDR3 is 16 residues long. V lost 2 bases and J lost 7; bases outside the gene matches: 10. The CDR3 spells CASSEPRTGMGNEQFF. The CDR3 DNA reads TGTGCCAGCAGTGAACCGCGGACAGGGATGGGGAATGAGCAGTTCTTC.

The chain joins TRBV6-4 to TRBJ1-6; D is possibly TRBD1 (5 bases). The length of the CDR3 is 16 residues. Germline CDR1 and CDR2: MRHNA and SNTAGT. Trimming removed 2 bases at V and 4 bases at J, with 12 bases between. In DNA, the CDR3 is TGTGCCAGCAGTGACCGTGAGACAGTTTATAATTCACCCCTCCACTTT. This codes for CASSDRETVYNSPLHF.

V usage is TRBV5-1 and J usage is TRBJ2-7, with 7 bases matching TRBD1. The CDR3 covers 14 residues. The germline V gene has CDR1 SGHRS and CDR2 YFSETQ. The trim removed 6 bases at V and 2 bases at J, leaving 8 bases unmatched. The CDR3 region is CASNRDSRTYEQYF. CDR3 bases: TGCGCCAGCAATCGGGACAGCAGAACCTACGAGCAGTACTTC.

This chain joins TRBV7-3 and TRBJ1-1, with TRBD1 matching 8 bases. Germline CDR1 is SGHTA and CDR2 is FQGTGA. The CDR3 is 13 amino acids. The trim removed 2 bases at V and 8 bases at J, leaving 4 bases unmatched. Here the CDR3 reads CASSLGTGREAFF. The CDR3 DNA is TGTGCCAGCAGCTTAGGGACAGGACGAGAAGCTTTCTTT.

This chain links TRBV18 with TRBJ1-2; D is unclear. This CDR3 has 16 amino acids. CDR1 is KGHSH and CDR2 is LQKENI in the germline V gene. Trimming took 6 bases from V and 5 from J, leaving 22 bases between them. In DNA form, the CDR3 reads TGTGCCAGCTCTCTTACCGGCGGGCATTCCTTTTATGGCTACACCTTC. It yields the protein CASSLTGGHSFYGYTF.

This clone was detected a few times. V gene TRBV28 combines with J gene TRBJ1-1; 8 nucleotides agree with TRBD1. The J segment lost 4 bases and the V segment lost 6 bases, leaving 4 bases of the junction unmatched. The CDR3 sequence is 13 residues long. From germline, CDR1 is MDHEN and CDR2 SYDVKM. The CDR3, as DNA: TGTGCCAGCAGGGGACAGGCGGTCACTGAAGCTTTCTTT. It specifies CASRGQAVTEAFF.

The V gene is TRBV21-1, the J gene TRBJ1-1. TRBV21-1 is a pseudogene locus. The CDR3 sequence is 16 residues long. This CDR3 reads CASSKGSGILRTEAFF. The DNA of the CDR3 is TGTGCCAGCAGCAAAGGTTCCGGGATCTTGAGGACTGAAGCTTTCTTT.